The sequence of this TCR beta chain was determined in a study of blood T cell repertoires in COVID-19. Turning to the study itself: Material from acute and convalescent COVID-19 was sourced from the United States, Italy and Spain. From T cells, B-cell-depleted T cells, or PBMCs came the material, which was cDNA or gDNA.

In the original workflow: It was from reference gene primer amplification that nucleated cell counts were estimated. Some clones are missing from TCRdb's copy, which holds only in-frame ones; the method was immunoSEQ multiplex PCR. That table gives V, J and clone size, and the DNA gave D and trimming. The repertoire includes about 170,000 clones, just under 85% of them detected once, and approximately 8% sits in the top ten. The Seattle patients, enrolled during active infection, were followed longitudinally. CDR3 length equals 16 residues. Trimming took 5 bases from V and 0 from J, leaving 15 bases between them. Germline CDR1 is SGHDT and CDR2 is YYEEEE.

The sequencing input was peripheral blood. The rearrangement links TRBV5-6 to TRBJ1-3; D ambiguous. The source is a woman older than 75 with COVID-19, enrolled during active disease. CDR3 coding DNA: TGTGCCAGCAGTCGGCCGACTAGGAGCTCTGGAAACACCATATATTTT. It is translated as CASSRPTRSSGNTIYF.